This record looks at one TCR beta chain sequence and its context. What it binds is unknown. With 60 Vbeta and 13 Jbeta primers, the PCR was carried out. Using immunoSEQ multiplex PCR, the repertoire was profiled, and TCRdb retains in-frame clones only, with some absent. The table shows about 110,000 clones, with around 81% occurring only once. These data originate in a study of cytomegalovirus exposure and HLA in healthy donors. Overall study findings and caveats: Segments of the TCR beta V type were, in most cases, productive about 87% or about 30% of the time in an earlier analysis. Many donors carried some public TCRs, although rarity characterized most TCR sequences.

CDR1 MDHEN and CDR2 SYDVKM come from the germline V gene. V was pared by 5 bases and J by 4 bases, with 15 bases between. This CDR3 region has 15 residues. The TCR was taken from a woman aged 25 to 39 in good health and CMV-seronegative. The gene calls are TRBV28 and TRBJ2-1; perhaps TRBD2 as D (5 bases). Specimen: PBMCs. The chain's CDR3 is CASSLPRGGYNEQFF. The CDR3 nucleotides read TGTGCCAGCAGTCTCCCACGAGGAGGTTACAATGAGCAGTTCTTC.